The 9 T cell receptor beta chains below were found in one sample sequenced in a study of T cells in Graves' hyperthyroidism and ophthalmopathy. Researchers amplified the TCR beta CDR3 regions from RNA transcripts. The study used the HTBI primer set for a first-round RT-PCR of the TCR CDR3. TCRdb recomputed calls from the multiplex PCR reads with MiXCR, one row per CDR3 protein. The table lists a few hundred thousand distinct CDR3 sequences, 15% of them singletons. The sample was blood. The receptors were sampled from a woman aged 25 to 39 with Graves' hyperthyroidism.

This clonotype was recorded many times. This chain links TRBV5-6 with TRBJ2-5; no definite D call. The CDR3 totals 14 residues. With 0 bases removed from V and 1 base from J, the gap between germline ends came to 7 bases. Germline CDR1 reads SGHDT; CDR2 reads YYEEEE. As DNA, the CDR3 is TGTGCCAGCAGCTTGGGACGGCTCCAAGAGACCCAGTACTTC. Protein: CASSLGRLQETQYF.

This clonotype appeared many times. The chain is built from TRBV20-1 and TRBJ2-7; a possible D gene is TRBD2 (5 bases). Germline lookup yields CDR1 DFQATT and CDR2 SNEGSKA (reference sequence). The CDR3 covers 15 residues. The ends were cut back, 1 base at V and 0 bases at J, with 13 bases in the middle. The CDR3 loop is CSARGASTYSYEQYF. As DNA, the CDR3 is TGCAGTGCTAGAGGGGCTAGCACCTACTCCTACGAGCAGTACTTC.

This CDR3 reads CASSSFATSSSYEQYF. The CDR3 DNA reads as TGTGCCAGCAGCTCCTTTGCGACTAGCTCCTCCTACGAGCAGTACTTC. The chain couples TRBV5-4 to TRBJ2-7; TRBD2 aligns across 7 bases. The V and J ends lost 3 bases and 0 bases, in that order; junction bases with no gene match: 9. Germline loops: CDR1 SGHNT, CDR2 YYREEE (reference sequence). The CDR3 has 16 amino acids.

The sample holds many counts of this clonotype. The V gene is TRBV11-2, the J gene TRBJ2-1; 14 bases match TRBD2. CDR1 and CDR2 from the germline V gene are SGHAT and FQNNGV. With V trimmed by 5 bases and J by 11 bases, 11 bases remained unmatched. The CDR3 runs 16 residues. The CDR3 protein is CASSEQLGLAGVQQFF. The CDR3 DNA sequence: TGTGCCAGCAGCGAACAACTGGGACTAGCGGGAGTTCAGCAGTTCTTC.

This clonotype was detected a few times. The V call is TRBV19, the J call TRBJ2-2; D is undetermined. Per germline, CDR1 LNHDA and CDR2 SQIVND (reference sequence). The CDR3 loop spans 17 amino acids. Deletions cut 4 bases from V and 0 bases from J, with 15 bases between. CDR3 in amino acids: CASSTLGVRPNTGELFF. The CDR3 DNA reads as TGTGCCAGTAGTACCCTTGGGGTTCGTCCGAACACCGGGGAGCTGTTTTTT. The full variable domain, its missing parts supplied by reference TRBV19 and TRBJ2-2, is DGGITQSPKYLFRKEGQNVTLSCEQNLNHDAMYWYRQDPGQGLRLIYYSQIVNDFQKGDIAEGYSVSREKKESFPLTVTSAQKNPTAFYLCASSTLGVRPNTGELFFGEGSRLTVL.

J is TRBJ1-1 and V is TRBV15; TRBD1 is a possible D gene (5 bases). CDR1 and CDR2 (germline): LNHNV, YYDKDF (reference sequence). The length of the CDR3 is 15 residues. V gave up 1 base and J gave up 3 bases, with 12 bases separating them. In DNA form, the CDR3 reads TGTGCCACCAGCAGAGGGGGCCTCGCGGACACTGAAGCTTTCTTT. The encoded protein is CATSRGGLADTEAFF.

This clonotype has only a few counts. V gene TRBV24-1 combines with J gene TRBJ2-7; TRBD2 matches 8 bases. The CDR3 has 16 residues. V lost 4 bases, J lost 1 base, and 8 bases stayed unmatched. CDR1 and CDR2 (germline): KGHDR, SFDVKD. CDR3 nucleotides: TGTGCCACCAGTGAGAGCGGGAGCTATAGGTCCTACGAGCAGTACTTC. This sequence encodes CATSESGSYRSYEQYF.

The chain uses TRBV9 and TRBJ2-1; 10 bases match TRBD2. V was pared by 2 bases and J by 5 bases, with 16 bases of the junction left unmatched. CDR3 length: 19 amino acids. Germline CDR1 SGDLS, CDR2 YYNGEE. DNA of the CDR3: TGTGCCAGCAGCGTCCAGGAGCGGGAGGGCCCAACACTGAACAATGAGCAGTTCTTC. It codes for CASSVQEREGPTLNNEQFF.

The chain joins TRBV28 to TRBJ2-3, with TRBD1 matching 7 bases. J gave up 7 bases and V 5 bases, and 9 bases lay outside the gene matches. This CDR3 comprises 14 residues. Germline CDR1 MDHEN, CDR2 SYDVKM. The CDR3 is CASSRRQGVHTQYF. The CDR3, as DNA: TGTGCCAGCAGTCGTCGACAGGGCGTGCATACGCAGTATTTT.